These 31 T cell receptor beta chains were all obtained from the same sample, sequenced in a study of blood T cell repertoires in COVID-19 (dated by TCRdb to the early 2020s). The protocol used for the library was the immunoSEQ multiplex PCR assay. The table was pulled from immuneACCESS by TCRdb, which kept in-frame rearrangements only. Such tables lose some clones; where checked, under half of the loss comes from unresolved V genes, and the rest has no known cause. The sample includes roughly 190,000 clones, with over 80% observed a single time. The ten biggest clones cover roughly 3.1% of the sample. The sample was PBMCs or T cells enriched from blood (not recorded which). The source is a woman aged 25 to 45 who had been exposed to COVID-19.

This CDR3 is CAWSSVSYNSPLHF. For the CDR3, the DNA is TGTGCCTGGAGTTCTGTCTCCTATAATTCACCCCTCCACTTT. The chain has TRBV30 and TRBJ1-6; no reliable D call. CDR1 GTSNPN and CDR2 SVGIG come from the germline V gene (reference sequence). This CDR3 contains 14 residues. The V and J ends lost 2 bases and 0 bases respectively, with 5 bases between them.

This clone was seen just once. V and J are TRBV5-4 and TRBJ2-3; D unclear. V shed 2 bases and J shed 1 base, with 5 bases lying between them. From germline, CDR1 is SGHNT and CDR2 YYREEE (reference sequence). The CDR3 length is 13 residues. The CDR3 region is CASSFTRTDTQYF. CDR3 DNA sequence: TGTGCCAGCAGCTTTACACGCACAGATACGCAGTATTTT.

The chain recombines TRBV6-6 with TRBJ1-1; no reliable D call. Germline CDR1 reads MNHNY; CDR2 reads SVGAGI (reference sequence). The CDR3 spans 12 residues. V was cut by 2 bases and J by 6 bases, with 7 bases left in between. CDR3: CASSYSPSEAFF. The CDR3 DNA reads as TGTGCCAGCAGTTACAGCCCCTCTGAAGCTTTCTTT.

The V and J genes are TRBV20-1 and TRBJ2-7, with TRBD2 matching over 7 bases. Unmatched junction bases numbered 1, after V lost 3 bases and J lost 2 bases. Germline V gene data show CDR1 as DFQATT and CDR2 as SNEGSKA (reference sequence). The CDR3 is made up of 12 amino acids. The CDR3 coding sequence is TGCAGTGCTAGTCGGGGGGCCTACGAGCAGTACTTC. It specifies CSASRGAYEQYF.

V usage is TRBV2 and J usage is TRBJ1-5, with 11 bases lining up with TRBD1. CDR1 and CDR2 (germline): SNHLY, FYNNEI. CDR3 length equals 16 residues. The trim removed 4 bases at V and 5 bases at J, leaving 7 bases unmatched. DNA of the CDR3: TGTGCCAGCAGTGGACCGGGACAGGGGGTCGATCAGCCCCAGCATTTT. This translates into CASSGPGQGVDQPQHF.

This sequence joins TRBV4-1 and TRBJ2-5; 7 nucleotides agree with TRBD2. This CDR3 has 15 amino acids. Germline CDR1 and CDR2: MGHRA and YSYEKL. The V segment lost 6 bases and the J segment 5 bases; nucleotides outside the gene matches: 12. The CDR3 region is CASSLLGLRGETQYF. The CDR3 DNA is TGCGCCAGCAGTCTACTGGGACTGCGGGGGGAGACCCAGTACTTC.

The rearrangement uses TRBV28 and TRBJ2-1; 7 nucleotides line up with TRBD2. The CDR3 extends over 21 amino acids. The germline V gene encodes CDR1 MDHEN and CDR2 SYDVKM. With V trimmed by 7 bases and J by 4 bases, 28 bases remained unmatched. CDR3 residues: CASKWRYDTTPSGEIYNEQFF. CDR3 DNA sequence: TGTGCCAGCAAATGGCGGTACGATACAACGCCTAGCGGAGAAATATACAATGAGCAGTTCTTC. Drawing the rest from reference TRBV28 and TRBJ2-1, the complete variable domain is DVKVTQSSRYLVKRTGEKVFLECVQDMDHENMFWYRQDPGLGLRLIYFSYDVKMKEKGDIPEGYSVSREKKERFSLILESASTNQTSMYLCASKWRYDTTPSGEIYNEQFFGPGTRLTVL.

In its sample, this clone was seen a few times. J is TRBJ2-7 and V is TRBV3-1 (or the pseudogene TRBV3-2); TRBD1 matches 12 bases. Germline CDR1 LGHDT, CDR2 YNNKEL (reference sequence). The CDR3 runs 15 residues. V dropped 7 bases and J dropped 4; count of bases not matched to a gene: 8. CDR3 in DNA: TGTGCCAGCACCCTTCAGGGACAGGGGGCTTACGAGCAGTACTTC. The encoded protein is CASTLQGQGAYEQYF.

CDR3: CASSGAQTPYEQYF. The CDR3 DNA reads TGTGCCAGCAGTGGGGCCCAGACACCCTACGAGCAGTACTTC. V gene TRBV9 combines with J gene TRBJ2-7; perhaps TRBD1 as D (5 bases). The ends were cut back, 5 bases at V and 2 bases at J, with 14 bases in the middle. The CDR3 contains 14 residues. Germline CDR1 and CDR2: SGDLS and YYNGEE.

This clone has only one observation. The V call is TRBV6-5, the J call TRBJ2-3; D is uncertain. Germline CDR1 MNHEY, CDR2 SVGAGI. The CDR3 sequence is 13 residues long. Trimming shortened V by 4 bases and J by 4 bases, and 9 bases separated the two germline ends. The CDR3 loop is CASSSPLSDTQYF. The CDR3 nucleotides read TGTGCCAGCAGTTCCCCCCTTTCAGATACGCAGTATTTT.

The chain has TRBV2 and TRBJ2-3; TRBD1 might be the D (7 bases). The length of the CDR3 is 14 residues. Germline values: CDR1 SNHLY, CDR2 FYNNEI. V lost 6 bases and J lost 6, with 16 bases in between. The CDR3 sequence: CASRQGRGVDTQYF. The CDR3, as DNA: TGTGCCAGCAGACAGGGGCGGGGAGTGGATACGCAGTATTTT. The full variable domain, its missing parts supplied by reference TRBV2 and TRBJ2-3, is EPEVTQTPSHQVTQMGQEVILRCVPISNHLYFYWYRQILGQKVEFLVSFYNNEISEKSEIFDDQFSVERPDGSNFTLKIRSTKLEDSAMYFCASRQGRGVDTQYFGPGTRLTVL.

V is TRBV4-1 and J is TRBJ1-1; D remains unclear. V lost 0 bases and J 1 base, leaving 21 bases between the germline ends. Looked up from germline, CDR1 is MGHRA and CDR2 is YSYEKL. The CDR3 covers 19 residues. CDR3 nucleotides: TGCGCCAGCAGCCAAGAGAGGAACACCTTAATCTATGCGAACACTGAAGCTTTCTTT. Translation gives CASSQERNTLIYANTEAFF.

The chain joins TRBV4-1 to TRBJ1-1, with D hard to call. The CDR3 runs 15 residues. Germline V gene sequence: CDR1 MGHRA, CDR2 YSYEKL. Trimming removed 0 bases at V and 1 base at J, with 9 bases between. The chain's CDR3 is CASSQDPTGNTEAFF. The CDR3, as DNA: TGCGCCAGCAGCCAAGATCCGACGGGGAACACTGAAGCTTTCTTT.

In its sample, this clone was seen a few times. This sequence joins TRBV27 and TRBJ1-6; D is undetermined. This CDR3 is built from 16 residues. With 5 bases removed from V and 10 bases from J, the gap between germline ends came to 21 bases. Per the germline V gene, CDR1 is MNHEY and CDR2 is SMNVEV (reference sequence). The CDR3 here is CASSTIAGGLHSPLHF. Written as DNA, the CDR3 is TGTGCCAGCAGTACCATCGCCGGAGGCCTACACTCACCCCTCCACTTT.

This sequence joins TRBV3-1 (or the pseudogene TRBV3-2) and TRBJ2-7, with TRBD1 matching 8 bases. The V gene's germline CDR1 is LGHDT and CDR2 YNNKEL (reference sequence). With 4 bases clipped from V and 6 bases from J, the junction kept 2 bases outside the gene matches. This CDR3 has 12 amino acids. The CDR3 sequence: CASSPTGAEQYF. For the CDR3, the DNA is TGTGCCAGCAGCCCGACAGGGGCCGAGCAGTACTTC.

V gene TRBV6-4 combines with J gene TRBJ1-6; possible D gene TRBD1, 6 bases. Per germline, CDR1 MRHNA and CDR2 SNTAGT. V was cut by 4 bases and J by 7 bases, with 11 bases left in between. The CDR3 totals 14 residues. CDR3 amino acids: CASSAGTLNSPLHF. Here the CDR3 DNA reads TGTGCCAGCAGTGCAGGGACACTCAATTCACCCCTCCACTTT.

The chain has TRBV29-1 and TRBJ1-4; 10 bases match TRBD1. This CDR3 spans 13 amino acids. Germline CDR1 and CDR2: SQVTM and ANQGSEA. The V and J ends lost 6 bases and 6 bases, in that order; junction bases with no gene match: 4. CDR3 residues: CSVSDRGDEKLFF. The CDR3 DNA reads as TGCAGCGTATCGGACAGGGGGGATGAAAAACTGTTTTTT.

The chain has TRBV6-4 and TRBJ2-3, with TRBD2 matching 8 bases. The V segment lost 5 bases and the J segment 6 bases; nucleotides outside the gene matches: 4. The CDR3 is 13 amino acids. Germline V gene sequence: CDR1 MRHNA, CDR2 SNTAGT. CDR3 sequence (DNA): TGTGCCAGCAGTACCGGGGGGGCGGATACGCAGTATTTT. Its protein product is CASSTGGADTQYF.

The chain couples TRBV30 to TRBJ2-3, with D possibly matching TRBD2 (7 bases). The CDR3 contains 14 residues. V lost 4 bases and J lost 1, with 12 bases in between. Germline loops: CDR1 GTSNPN, CDR2 SVGIG (reference sequence). The CDR3 loop reads CAWNRGAGTDTQYF. As DNA, the CDR3 is TGTGCCTGGAATCGGGGGGCGGGCACAGATACGCAGTATTTT.

The V and J genes are TRBV6-5 and TRBJ1-1; maybe TRBD1 (6 bases). Trimming left V 7 bases short and J 6 bases short, with 21 bases between. Germline assignment: CDR1 MNHEY and CDR2 SVGAGI. The CDR3 covers 15 residues. CDR3 sequence reads: CASTPNPTGIAEAFF. CDR3 coding DNA: TGTGCCAGCACCCCCAACCCAACAGGGATCGCTGAAGCTTTCTTT.

The chain uses TRBV11-2 and TRBJ2-5; D is perhaps TRBD1 (5 bases). Germline CDR1 SGHAT, CDR2 FQNNGV. The CDR3 extends over 15 amino acids. Trimming removed 2 bases from V and 4 bases from J, with 14 bases in between. The CDR3 reads CASSLKGIRAETQYF. In DNA, the CDR3 is TGTGCCAGCAGCTTAAAGGGGATCAGGGCAGAGACCCAGTACTTC.

The chain joins TRBV18 to TRBJ2-1, with TRBD2 matching 14 bases. V lost 5 bases and J lost 8; bases outside the gene matches: 5. Germline V gene lookup returns CDR1 KGHSH and CDR2 LQKENI. CDR3 length equals 15 residues. CDR3: CASSTGTSGGYEQFF. CDR3 coding DNA: TGTGCCAGCTCAACCGGGACTAGCGGGGGCTATGAGCAGTTCTTC.

The CDR3 DNA reads as TGTGCCAGCAGCCCCCTGGCCGTATCGCCTTACGAGCAGTACTTC. Encoded protein: CASSPLAVSPYEQYF. The chain is built from TRBV6-5 and TRBJ2-7; D remains unclear. V was pared by 6 bases and J by 4 bases, with 19 bases between. Germline V gene data show CDR1 as MNHEY and CDR2 as SVGAGI. This CDR3 region has 15 residues.

The CDR3, as DNA: TGTGCCTTAGACCCGCGACAGGGGGCCCCTGAAGCTTTCTTT. This sequence encodes CALDPRQGAPEAFF. The genes are TRBV30 and TRBJ1-1; 10 nucleotides align to TRBD1. The CDR3 extends over 14 amino acids. Germline V lookup: CDR1 GTSNPN, CDR2 SVGIG (reference sequence). V lost 7 bases, J lost 6 bases, and 11 bases stayed unmatched.

The chain recombines TRBV29-1 with TRBJ1-5, with 8 bases aligning to TRBD1. Trimming removed 6 bases from V and 9 bases from J; junction bases left unmatched: 10. The length of the CDR3 is 13 residues. The germline CDR1 and CDR2 sequences are SQVTM and ANQGSEA. The CDR3 sequence: CSVQGAPPGPQHF. CDR3 nucleotide sequence: TGCAGCGTGCAGGGGGCCCCTCCTGGGCCCCAGCATTTT.

The chain is built from TRBV6-1 and TRBJ1-3, with 9 positions matching TRBD1. Trimming at V came to 3 bases and at J to 1 base, leaving 4 bases not matched to a gene. The CDR3 length is 16 residues. From germline, CDR1 is MNHNS and CDR2 SASEGT. CDR3 protein: CASSDPGQGSGNTIYF. DNA of the CDR3: TGTGCCAGCAGTGACCCGGGACAGGGTTCTGGAAACACCATATATTTT.

The chain recombines TRBV4-3 with TRBJ2-7; possibly TRBD1 for D (6 bases). CDR1 is LGHNA and CDR2 is YSLEER in the germline V gene. V shed 0 bases and J shed 2 bases, with 11 bases lying between them. The CDR3 has 15 residues. DNA of the CDR3: TGCGCCAGCAGCCAAGAACGACAGGTTACCTACGAGCAGTACTTC. Amino acids: CASSQERQVTYEQYF.

V usage is TRBV12-3 or TRBV12-4 and J usage is TRBJ1-3; D gene ambiguous. Trimming took off 7 bases at V and 4 bases at J, with 11 bases between the two ends. The CDR3 has 13 residues. DNA of the CDR3: TGTGCCAGCACCCGGGGTTCGGGAAACACCATATATTTT. This translates into CASTRGSGNTIYF.

The chain uses TRBV2 and TRBJ1-3; 7 positions match TRBD1. The CDR3 totals 14 residues. V lost 4 bases, J lost 6 bases, and 6 bases stayed unmatched. From germline, CDR1 is SNHLY and CDR2 FYNNEI. CDR3 protein: CASSAGTAINTIYF. CDR3 sequence (DNA): TGTGCCAGCAGTGCCGGGACAGCGATAAACACCATATATTTT.

The chain recombines TRBV5-4 with TRBJ2-5, with a possible D match to TRBD2 (6 bases). The CDR3 extends over 16 amino acids. Germline lookup yields CDR1 SGHNT and CDR2 YYREEE (reference sequence). Trimming pared 2 bases from V and 5 bases from J, leaving 19 bases between. This chain's CDR3 is CASSFRVREAGETQYF. The CDR3 region has the DNA TGTGCCAGCAGCTTTAGAGTCAGGGAGGCAGGGGAGACCCAGTACTTC.

The chain employs TRBV7-6 and TRBJ2-5; D is unclear. CDR1 SGHVS and CDR2 FNYEAQ come from the germline V gene. The length of the CDR3 is 11 residues. Trimming removed 5 bases at V and 2 bases at J, with 3 bases between. CDR3 in DNA: TGTGCCAGCAGCCCACAAGAGACCCAGTACTTC. Translating it yields CASSPQETQYF.